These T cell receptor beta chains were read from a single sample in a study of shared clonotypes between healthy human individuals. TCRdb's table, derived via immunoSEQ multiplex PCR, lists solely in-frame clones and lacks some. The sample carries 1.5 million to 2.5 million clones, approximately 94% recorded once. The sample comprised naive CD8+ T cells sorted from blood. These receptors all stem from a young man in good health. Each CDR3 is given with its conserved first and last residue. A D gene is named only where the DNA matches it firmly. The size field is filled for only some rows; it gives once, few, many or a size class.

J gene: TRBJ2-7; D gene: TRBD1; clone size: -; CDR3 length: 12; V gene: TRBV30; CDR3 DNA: TGTGCCTGGATGGGACAGGGGTACGAGCAGTACTTC; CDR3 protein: CAWMGQGYEQYF
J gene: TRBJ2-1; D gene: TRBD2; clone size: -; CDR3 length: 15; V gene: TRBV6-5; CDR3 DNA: TGTGCCAGCAGCGCGGGGGGGAGCTCCTACAATGAGCAGTTCTTC; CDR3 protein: CASSAGGSSYNEQFF
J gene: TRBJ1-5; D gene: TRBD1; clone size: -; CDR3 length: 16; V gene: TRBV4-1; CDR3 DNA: TGCGCCAGCAGCCACTCGCCAGGGGGCTTGTGGCAGCCCCAGCATTTT; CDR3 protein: CASSHSPGGLWQPQHF
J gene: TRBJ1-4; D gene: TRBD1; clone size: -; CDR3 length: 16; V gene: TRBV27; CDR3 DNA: TGTGCCAGCAGTTTATCCTTCGACAGGGGACCGGGGAAACTGTTTTTT; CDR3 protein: CASSLSFDRGPGKLFF
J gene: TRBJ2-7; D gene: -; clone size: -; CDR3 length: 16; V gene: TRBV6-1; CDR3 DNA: TGTGCCAGCAGTGAAGGAAGTGGGGGCTCATCCTACGAGCAGTACTTC; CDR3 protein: CASSEGSGGSSYEQYF
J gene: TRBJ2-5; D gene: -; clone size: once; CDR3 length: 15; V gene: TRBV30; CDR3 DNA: TGTGCCTGGAGCCTGACAGCAGGGTTGGGAGAGACCCAGTACTTC; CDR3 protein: CAWSLTAGLGETQYF
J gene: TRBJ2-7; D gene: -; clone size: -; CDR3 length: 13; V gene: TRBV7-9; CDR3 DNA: TGTGCCAGCAGCTTTCCCGCCGAGTACGAGCAGTACTTC; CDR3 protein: CASSFPAEYEQYF
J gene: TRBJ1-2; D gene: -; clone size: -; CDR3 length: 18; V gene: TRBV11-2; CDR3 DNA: TGTGCCAGCAGCTTAAAAACGCCGTACGGGGAAAATAACTATGGCTACACCTTC; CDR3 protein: CASSLKTPYGENNYGYTF
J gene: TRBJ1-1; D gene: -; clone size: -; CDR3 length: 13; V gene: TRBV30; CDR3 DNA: TGTGCCTGGAGTGGGGACGGAGGGACTGAAGCTTTCTTT; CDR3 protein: CAWSGDGGTEAFF
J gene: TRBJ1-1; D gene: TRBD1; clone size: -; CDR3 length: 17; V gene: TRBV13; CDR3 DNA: TGTGCCAGCAGCCTCGCCGGGACAGGGGCGGTTGGCACTGAAGCTTTCTTT; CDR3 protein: CASSLAGTGAVGTEAFF
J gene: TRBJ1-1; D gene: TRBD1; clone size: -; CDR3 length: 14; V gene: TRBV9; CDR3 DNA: TGTGCCAGCAGCCGACAGGGCCTAATTACTGAAGCTTTCTTT; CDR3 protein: CASSRQGLITEAFF
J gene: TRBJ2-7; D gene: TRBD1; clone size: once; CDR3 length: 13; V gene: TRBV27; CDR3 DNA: TGTGCCAGCAGCTGGGACAGGAGCTACGAGCAGTACTTC; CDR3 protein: CASSWDRSYEQYF
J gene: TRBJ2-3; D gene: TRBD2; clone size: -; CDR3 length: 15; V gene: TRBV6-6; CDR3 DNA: TGTGCCAGCCAACGACTAGCGGGAGTTAGGGATACGCAGTATTTT; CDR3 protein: CASQRLAGVRDTQYF
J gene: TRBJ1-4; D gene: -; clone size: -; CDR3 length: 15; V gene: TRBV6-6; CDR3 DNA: TGTGCCAGCAGTTACTCGTGGCAAAGTAATGAAAAACTGTTTTTT; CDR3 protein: CASSYSWQSNEKLFF
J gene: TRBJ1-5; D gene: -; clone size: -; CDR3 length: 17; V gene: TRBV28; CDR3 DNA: TGTGCCAGCAGTTTGGCCTCAGAATCGTTAGGGTATCAGCCCCAGCATTTT; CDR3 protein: CASSLASESLGYQPQHF
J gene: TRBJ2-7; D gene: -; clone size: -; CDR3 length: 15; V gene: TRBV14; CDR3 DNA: TGTGCCAGCAGCCAAGCGCAGGCCCGCTGGGAAGAGCAGTACTTC; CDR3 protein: CASSQAQARWEEQYF
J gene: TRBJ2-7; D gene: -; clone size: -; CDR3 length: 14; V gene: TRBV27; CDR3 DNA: TGTGCCAGCAGTTTGGGACGGGAGACCTACGAGCAGTACTTC; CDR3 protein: CASSLGRETYEQYF
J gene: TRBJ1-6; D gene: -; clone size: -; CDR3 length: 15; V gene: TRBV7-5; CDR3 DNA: TGTGCCAGCAGCTTCTCATCCCCTGATGGTTCACCCCTCCACTTT; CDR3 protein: CASSFSSPDGSPLHF
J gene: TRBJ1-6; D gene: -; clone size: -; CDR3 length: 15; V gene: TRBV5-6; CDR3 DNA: TGTGCCAGCAGCTTGGGTAGGGGTCCGGGATCACCCCTCCACTTT; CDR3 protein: CASSLGRGPGSPLHF
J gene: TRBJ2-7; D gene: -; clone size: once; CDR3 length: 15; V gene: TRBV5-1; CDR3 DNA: TGCGCCAGCAGCTTGGATCTGGGAGCCGACTACGAGCAGTACTTC; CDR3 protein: CASSLDLGADYEQYF
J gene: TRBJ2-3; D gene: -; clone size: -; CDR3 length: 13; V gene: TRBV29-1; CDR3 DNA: TGCAGCGGGGGTCCAGGGGGCACAGATACGCAGTATTTT; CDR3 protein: CSGGPGGTDTQYF
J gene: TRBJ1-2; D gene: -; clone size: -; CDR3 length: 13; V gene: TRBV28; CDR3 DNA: TGTGCCAGCAGTTTATCGGGGGTATCTGGCTACACCTTC; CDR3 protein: CASSLSGVSGYTF
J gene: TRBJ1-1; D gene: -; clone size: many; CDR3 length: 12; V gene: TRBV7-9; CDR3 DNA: TGTGCCAGCAGCTTTGGGAACACTGAAGCTTTCTTT; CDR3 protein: CASSFGNTEAFF
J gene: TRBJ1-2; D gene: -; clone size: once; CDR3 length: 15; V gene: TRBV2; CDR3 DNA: TGTGCCAGCAGTGATGGGCTGGAAACTAACTATGGCTACACCTTC; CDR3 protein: CASSDGLETNYGYTF
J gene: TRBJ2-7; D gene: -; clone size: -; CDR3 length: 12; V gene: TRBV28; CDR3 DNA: TGTGCCAGCCTCGGCGGCTCCTACGAGCAGTACTTC; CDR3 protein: CASLGGSYEQYF
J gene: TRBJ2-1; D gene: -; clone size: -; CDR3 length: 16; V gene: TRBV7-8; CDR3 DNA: TGTGCCAGCACCCGAGGGGGGGAACCCACCCACAATGAGCAGTTCTTC; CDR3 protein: CASTRGGEPTHNEQFF
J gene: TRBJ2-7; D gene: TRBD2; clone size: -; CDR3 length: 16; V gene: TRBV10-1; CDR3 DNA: TGCGCCAGCAGTGAAGGTTCTAGCGGGGGGAACTACGAGCAGTACTTC; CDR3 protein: CASSEGSSGGNYEQYF
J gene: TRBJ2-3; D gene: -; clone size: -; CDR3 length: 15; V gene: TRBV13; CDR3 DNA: TGTGCCAGCAGCTTAGAGGGTCGGGACACAGATACGCAGTATTTT; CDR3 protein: CASSLEGRDTDTQYF
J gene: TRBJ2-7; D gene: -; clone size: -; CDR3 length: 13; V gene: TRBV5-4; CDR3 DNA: TGTGCCAGCAGCACGGGGAATCCCTACGAGCAGTACTTC; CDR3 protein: CASSTGNPYEQYF
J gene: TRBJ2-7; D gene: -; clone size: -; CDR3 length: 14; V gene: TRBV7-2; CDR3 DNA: TGTGCCAGCAGCTTACCGACCGATCCCTACGAGCAGTACTTC; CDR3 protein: CASSLPTDPYEQYF
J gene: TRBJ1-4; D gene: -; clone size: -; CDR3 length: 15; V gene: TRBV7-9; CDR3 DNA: TGTGCCAGCAGCTTAGTTGAAGGCGGTGATGAAAAACTGTTTTTT; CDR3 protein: CASSLVEGGDEKLFF
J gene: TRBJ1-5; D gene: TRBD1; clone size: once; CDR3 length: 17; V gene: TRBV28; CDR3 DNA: TGTGCCAGCAGTTTGGCAACCGGGACAGTTAGCAATCAGCCCCAGCATTTT; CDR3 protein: CASSLATGTVSNQPQHF
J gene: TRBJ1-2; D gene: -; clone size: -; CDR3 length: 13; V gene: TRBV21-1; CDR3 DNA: TGTGCCGTACACCCGGGCGGCGACTATGGCTACACCTTC; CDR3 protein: CAVHPGGDYGYTF
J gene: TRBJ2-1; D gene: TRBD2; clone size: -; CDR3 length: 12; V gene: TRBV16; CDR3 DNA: TGTGCCAGCCTCGGGGGGTACAATGAGCAGTTCTTC; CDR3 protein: CASLGGYNEQFF
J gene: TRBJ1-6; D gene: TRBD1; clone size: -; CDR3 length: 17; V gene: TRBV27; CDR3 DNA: TGTGCCAGCAGTCCCGGGACAGGGTCCTCCTATAATTCACCCCTCCACTTT; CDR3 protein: CASSPGTGSSYNSPLHF
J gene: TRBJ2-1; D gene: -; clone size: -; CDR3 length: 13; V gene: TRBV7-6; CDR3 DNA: TGTGCCAGCAGCCTCGACGGGGGCAATGAGCAGTTCTTC; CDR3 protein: CASSLDGGNEQFF
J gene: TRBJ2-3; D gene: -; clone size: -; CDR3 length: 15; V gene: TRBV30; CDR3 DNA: TGTGCCTGGAGTGGGGTGCCAGGCTCCACAGATACGCAGTATTTT; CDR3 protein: CAWSGVPGSTDTQYF
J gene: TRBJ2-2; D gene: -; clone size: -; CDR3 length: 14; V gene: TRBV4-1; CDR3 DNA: TGCGCCAGCAGCCTAGTTGGAGGCACGAGGGAGCTGTTTTTT; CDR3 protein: CASSLVGGTRELFF
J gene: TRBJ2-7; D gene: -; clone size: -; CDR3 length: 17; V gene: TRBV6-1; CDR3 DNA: TGTGCCAGCAGTGAAAATCTGGGGGGACCTCTCCCCTACGAGCAGTACTTC; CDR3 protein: CASSENLGGPLPYEQYF
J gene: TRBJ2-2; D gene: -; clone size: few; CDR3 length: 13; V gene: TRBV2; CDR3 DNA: TGTGCCAGCAGCGCTACGAACACCGGGGAGCTGTTTTTT; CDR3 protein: CASSATNTGELFF
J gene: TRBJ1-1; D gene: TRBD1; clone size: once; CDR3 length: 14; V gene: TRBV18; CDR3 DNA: TGTGCCAGCTCACTCGGACAGGGCAACACTGAAGCTTTCTTT; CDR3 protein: CASSLGQGNTEAFF
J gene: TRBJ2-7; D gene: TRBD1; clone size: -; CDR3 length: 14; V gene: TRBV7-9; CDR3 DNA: TGTGCCAGCAGCGCAACAGGGGGTCTCTACGAGCAGTACTTC; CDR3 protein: CASSATGGLYEQYF
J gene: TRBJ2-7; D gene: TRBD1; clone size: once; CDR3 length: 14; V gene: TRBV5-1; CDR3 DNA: TGCGCCAGCAGCCTGACGGGACAGGGTCACGAGCAGTACTTC; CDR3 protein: CASSLTGQGHEQYF
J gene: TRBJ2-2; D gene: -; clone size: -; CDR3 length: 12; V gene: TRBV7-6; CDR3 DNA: TGTGCCAGCAGCCCGTCCAGCCGGGAGCTGTTTTTT; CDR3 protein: CASSPSSRELFF
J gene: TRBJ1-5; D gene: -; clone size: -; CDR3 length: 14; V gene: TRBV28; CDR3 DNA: TGTGCCAGCAGTTTGGTCCCCAGGGACCAGCCCCAGCATTTT; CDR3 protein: CASSLVPRDQPQHF